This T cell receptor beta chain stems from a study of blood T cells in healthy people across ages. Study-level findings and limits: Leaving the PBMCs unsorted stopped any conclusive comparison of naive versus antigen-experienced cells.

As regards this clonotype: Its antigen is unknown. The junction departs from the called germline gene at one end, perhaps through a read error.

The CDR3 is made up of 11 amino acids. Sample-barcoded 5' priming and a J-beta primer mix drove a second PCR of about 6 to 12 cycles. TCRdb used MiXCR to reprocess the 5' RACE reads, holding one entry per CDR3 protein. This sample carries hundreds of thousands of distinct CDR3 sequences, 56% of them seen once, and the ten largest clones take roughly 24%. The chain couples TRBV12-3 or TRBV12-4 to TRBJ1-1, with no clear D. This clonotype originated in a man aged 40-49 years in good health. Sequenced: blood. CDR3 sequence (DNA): TGTGTCAGCAGACTTATGGGTGAAGCTTTCTTT. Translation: CVSRLMGEAFF.